This T cell receptor (beta chain) was captured in a study of blood T cell repertoires in COVID-19. Study at large: Samples taken during acute and convalescent COVID-19 were collected in the United States, Italy and Spain. In each case, the material was cDNA or gDNA derived from T cells, B-cell-depleted T cells, or PBMCs.

Germline V lookup: CDR1 SGHDN, CDR2 FVKESK. The CDR3 has 14 residues. V shed 3 bases and J shed 8 bases, with 16 bases lying between them. Methods used by the authors: Researchers report that nucleated cell counts were estimated from reference gene primer amplification. Libraries were prepared by immunoSEQ multiplex PCR; TCRdb keeps only in-frame clonotypes and omits some of them. That table supplies the V and J calls and clone size; D and trimming were determined from the DNA. The repertoire includes a few hundred thousand clones, around 84% of them detected once, and about 3.6% sits in the top ten.

This TCR derives from a woman aged 18-29 years with acute or convalescent COVID-19. The J gene is TRBJ1-2, the V gene TRBV14; D perhaps matches TRBD1 (5 bases). The sequenced material came from peripheral blood. The CDR3 DNA reads TGTGCCAGCAGCCAGAACCGGGACTTACTCGGCTACACCTTC. Its protein is CASSQNRDLLGYTF.